One sample yielded the 28 T cell receptor beta chains listed below, sequenced in a study of blood T cell repertoires in COVID-19. Repertoires were generated with immunoSEQ multiplex PCR, while TCRdb's copy carries only in-frame clones and drops some. The table lists under 200,000 clones, roughly 90% of them singletons, with approximately 6.6% in the top ten. The sample taken for sequencing was PBMCs or T cells enriched from blood (not recorded which). The receptors here all came from a woman aged 50 to 65 who had recovered from COVID-19.

This clone was found a few times. The chain is built from TRBV5-8 and TRBJ2-7, with 8 positions matching TRBD1. This CDR3 is 14 amino acids long. Germline trimming cut 0 bases from V and 4 bases from J; bases unmatched to any gene: 3. Germline V gene data show CDR1 as SGHTS and CDR2 as YDEGEE. CDR3 nucleotide sequence: TGTGCCAGCAGCTTGGGAGGACAGGGTTACGAGCAGTACTTC. Residues: CASSLGGQGYEQYF.

The chain couples TRBV11-3 to TRBJ2-3; TRBD2 aligns across 11 bases. The CDR3 contains 15 residues. The V and J ends lost 5 bases and 6 bases, in that order; junction bases with no gene match: 7. Germline V gene data show CDR1 as SGHNT and CDR2 as YENEEA. The CDR3 protein is CASSKVAGGLDTQYF. CDR3 DNA: TGTGCCAGCAGCAAAGTAGCGGGGGGGCTGGATACGCAGTATTTT.

The chain uses TRBV9 and TRBJ2-2; TRBD2 agrees at 7 bases. Germline trimming cut 4 bases from V and 1 base from J; bases unmatched to any gene: 10. Germline V gene lookup returns CDR1 SGDLS and CDR2 YYNGEE. CDR3 length: 17 amino acids. This chain's CDR3 is CASSSSWASGNTGELFF. CDR3 bases: TGTGCCAGCAGCTCCTCGTGGGCTAGCGGGAACACCGGGGAGCTGTTTTTT. The complete variable domain, with remaining parts taken from reference TRBV9 and TRBJ2-2, reads DSGVTQTPKHLITATGQRVTLRCSPRSGDLSVYWYQQSLDQGLQFLIQYYNGEERAKGNILERFSAQQFPDLHSELNLSSLELGDSALYFCASSSSWASGNTGELFFGEGSRLTVL.

This chain links TRBV19 with TRBJ1-4, with D perhaps matching TRBD1 (6 bases). Per germline, CDR1 LNHDA and CDR2 SQIVND (reference sequence). CDR3 size: 17 residues. Trimming left V 4 bases short and J 7 bases short, with 22 bases between. Here the CDR3 reads CASSTGTRASRREKLFF. The CDR3 DNA reads as TGTGCCAGTAGTACTGGGACAAGAGCATCAAGGCGTGAAAAACTGTTTTTT.

The chain couples TRBV2 to TRBJ1-5; D remains ambiguous. Trimming left V 3 bases short and J 10 bases short, with 10 bases between. This CDR3 region has 12 residues. CDR1 SNHLY and CDR2 FYNNEI come from the germline V gene. The CDR3 DNA reads TGTGCCAGCAGTGAGTCCGGAGGACCCCAGCATTTT. As protein: CASSESGGPQHF.

V gene TRBV4-3 combines with J gene TRBJ2-3, with 11 bases matching TRBD2. Germline V gene data show CDR1 as LGHNA and CDR2 as YSLEER. The length of the CDR3 is 16 residues. Trimming cost V 4 bases and J 4 bases; bases outside gene matches: 7. The CDR3 region is CASSLVLAGAADTQYF. For the CDR3, the DNA is TGCGCCAGCAGCCTTGTACTAGCGGGGGCGGCAGATACGCAGTATTTT.

The rearrangement links TRBV27 to TRBJ2-2; D is unresolved. Trimming stripped 1 base from V and 0 bases from J, with 6 bases between. Germline V gene sequence: CDR1 MNHEY, CDR2 SMNVEV (reference sequence). CDR3 size: 15 residues. CDR3 residues: CASSLWAPNTGELFF. The CDR3 coding sequence is TGTGCCAGCAGTTTATGGGCACCGAACACCGGGGAGCTGTTTTTT.

The gene calls are TRBV5-1 and TRBJ2-7, with 8 positions matching TRBD1. The CDR3 runs to 15 residues. Trimming removed 0 bases from V and 4 bases from J; junction bases left unmatched: 6. Germline V gene sequence: CDR1 SGHRS, CDR2 YFSETQ. The DNA for the CDR3 is TGCGCCAGCAGCTTGGCCTCAACAGGGGGGTACGAGCAGTACTTC. Its translation: CASSLASTGGYEQYF.

This chain connects TRBV5-8 to TRBJ2-1, with 7 bases aligning to TRBD1. Germline V gives CDR1 SGHTS, CDR2 YDEGEE. This CDR3 is built from 15 residues. Trimming at V came to 4 bases and at J to 6 bases, leaving 10 bases not matched to a gene. Here the CDR3 reads CASSARQGRANEQFF. Here the CDR3 DNA reads TGTGCCAGCAGCGCTAGACAGGGTCGGGCCAATGAGCAGTTCTTC.

The gene calls are TRBV6-5 and TRBJ1-2, with 8 bases that match TRBD1. CDR1 and CDR2 (germline): MNHEY, SVGAGI. V shed 7 bases, J shed 4 bases, and the junction held 11 bases outside the gene matches. CDR3 length: 15 amino acids. CDR3 sequence reads: CASIWGSGGAYGYTF. CDR3 coding DNA: TGTGCCAGCATCTGGGGGTCAGGGGGCGCCTATGGCTACACCTTC.

V and J are TRBV3-1 (or the pseudogene TRBV3-2) and TRBJ2-3; TRBD2 agrees at 8 bases. The CDR3 loop spans 18 amino acids. Trimming at V came to 1 base and at J to 0 bases, leaving 9 bases not matched to a gene. CDR1 and CDR2 (germline): LGHDT, YNNKEL (reference sequence). The CDR3 region is CASSQGVAGSASTDTQYF. The CDR3 coding sequence is TGTGCCAGCAGCCAAGGGGTAGCGGGGAGTGCTAGCACAGATACGCAGTATTTT.

Regarding this clone: A read error may produce the germline difference seen at one junction end. V usage is TRBV2 and J usage is TRBJ1-6; D is perhaps TRBD1 (5 bases). This CDR3 spans 15 amino acids. Germline lookup yields CDR1 SNHLY and CDR2 FYNNEI. The DNA for the CDR3 is TGTGCCAGCAGAGAAGACAGCCTATTCAATTCACCCCTCCACTTT. This encodes CASREDSLFNSPLHF.

The chain has TRBV11-2 and TRBJ2-3; 7 positions agree with TRBD2. This CDR3 has 14 amino acids. Germline V gene data show CDR1 as SGHAT and CDR2 as FQNNGV. With V trimmed by 5 bases and J by 2 bases, 4 bases remained unmatched. The CDR3 spells CASSGGEVTDTQYF. The CDR3 bases are TGTGCCAGCAGCGGGGGGGAGGTCACAGATACGCAGTATTTT.

This rearrangement joins TRBV15 to TRBJ2-5, with a weak D call TRBD2 (6 bases). The CDR3 extends over 14 amino acids. CDR1 is LNHNV, CDR2 YYDKDF, per germline (reference sequence). Trimming took 8 bases from V and 6 from J, leaving 19 bases between them. CDR3: CATEVWGEVKTQYF. In nucleotides, the CDR3 is TGTGCCACCGAAGTGTGGGGGGAGGTAAAGACCCAGTACTTC.

J is TRBJ2-3 and V is TRBV7-2; D gene uncertain. From germline, CDR1 is SGHTA and CDR2 FQGNSA. The CDR3 spans 14 residues. The V end was cut by 5 bases, the J end by 5 bases, with 14 bases between. The CDR3 region has the DNA TGTGCCAGCAGCCCCTCCTTCTCCAGAGATACGCAGTATTTT. It yields the protein CASSPSFSRDTQYF. Supplemented by reference TRBV7-2 and TRBJ2-3, the full variable domain reads GAGVSQSPSNKVTEKGKDVELRCDPISGHTALYWYRQSLGQGLEFLIYFQGNSAPDKSGLPSDRFSAERTGGSVSTLTIQRTQQEDSAVYLCASSPSFSRDTQYFGPGTRLTVL.

The chain recombines TRBV6-5 with TRBJ2-3, with D perhaps matching TRBD2 (5 bases). The CDR3 covers 14 residues. V lost 5 bases to trimming and J lost 2 bases, with 11 bases between them. Germline V gives CDR1 MNHEY, CDR2 SVGAGI. Written as DNA, the CDR3 is TGTGCCAGCAGTCTCGACTACCTCACAGATACGCAGTATTTT. Protein product: CASSLDYLTDTQYF.

The chain couples TRBV9 to TRBJ1-1; the D gene is possibly TRBD1 (5 bases). CDR3 length: 16 amino acids. Between the trimmed V and J ends, which lost 0 bases and 4 bases, there was a span of 16 bases. Germline V gene lookup returns CDR1 SGDLS and CDR2 YYNGEE. Here the CDR3 reads CASSVGGEGDSTEAFF. In DNA, the CDR3 is TGTGCCAGCAGCGTAGGGGGTGAAGGGGATAGCACTGAAGCTTTCTTT.

This rearrangement joins TRBV7-2 to TRBJ2-7; perhaps TRBD2 as D (6 bases). The CDR3 consists of 16 residues. Germline CDR1 is SGHTA and CDR2 is FQGNSA. V was cut by 2 bases and J by 1 base, with 15 bases left in between. The CDR3: CASSLRGQGGSYEQYF. CDR3 sequence (DNA): TGTGCCAGCAGCTTAAGGGGTCAGGGAGGATCCTACGAGCAGTACTTC. The whole variable domain, remainder taken from reference TRBV7-2 and TRBJ2-7, is GAGVSQSPSNKVTEKGKDVELRCDPISGHTALYWYRQSLGQGLEFLIYFQGNSAPDKSGLPSDRFSAERTGGSVSTLTIQRTQQEDSAVYLCASSLRGQGGSYEQYFGPGTRLTVT.

This chain connects TRBV7-9 to TRBJ1-2; TRBD1 agrees at 9 bases. Germline CDR1 SEHNR, CDR2 FQNEAQ (reference sequence). This CDR3 is built from 16 residues. The V and J ends lost 2 bases and 2 bases, in that order; junction bases with no gene match: 6. This CDR3 reads CASSLWDRVTNYGYTF. The DNA of the CDR3 is TGTGCCAGCAGCTTATGGGACAGGGTAACAAACTATGGCTACACCTTC.

CDR3 bases: TGTGCCACCAGCAGAGATCGGCCGGGCGGGACTGAAGCTTTCTTT. Amino acid sequence: CATSRDRPGGTEAFF. V and J are TRBV15 and TRBJ1-1; D gene uncertain. The CDR3 consists of 15 residues. The germline CDR1 and CDR2 sequences are LNHNV and YYDKDF (reference sequence). The V gene lost 0 bases and the J gene lost 5 bases, with 13 bases spanning the gap.

V is TRBV9 and J is TRBJ2-2; D is possibly TRBD2 (6 bases). CDR3 length equals 15 residues. Germline CDR1 SGDLS, CDR2 YYNGEE. Deletions cut 5 bases from V and 5 bases from J, with 16 bases between. Here the CDR3 reads CASSSNVGGTGELFF. CDR3 nucleotide sequence: TGTGCCAGCAGTTCTAACGTCGGGGGAACCGGGGAGCTGTTTTTT.

J is TRBJ1-1 and V is TRBV25-1; perhaps TRBD1 as D (6 bases). The CDR3 runs 12 residues. Germline loops: CDR1 MGHDK, CDR2 SYGVNS. V was pared by 5 bases and J by 4 bases, with 8 bases between. DNA of the CDR3: TGTGCCAGCAGTCAAGGGGGCACTGAAGCTTTCTTT. It specifies CASSQGGTEAFF. The full variable domain, in which reference TRBV25-1 and TRBJ1-1 provide the parts outside the CDR3, is EADIYQTPRYLVIGTGKKITLECSQTMGHDKMYWYQQDPGMELHLIHYSYGVNSTEKGDLSSESTVSRIRTEHFPLTLESARPSHTSQYLCASSQGGTEAFFGQGTRLTVV.

The chain joins TRBV29-1 to TRBJ1-2; a possible D gene is TRBD1 (6 bases). Trimming cost V 4 bases and J 4 bases, with 7 bases left between them. Germline CDR1 and CDR2: SQVTM and ANQGSEA. The CDR3 length is 11 residues. The CDR3, as DNA: TGCAGCGTTGTACAGGGCTATGGCTACACCTTC. As protein: CSVVQGYGYTF.

The chain is built from TRBV19 and TRBJ2-7; 7 bases align to TRBD2. The J call is in doubt because the DNA end fits TRBJ2-1 better. The CDR3 sequence is 17 residues long. Germline V gene lookup returns CDR1 LNHDA and CDR2 SQIVND (reference sequence). The CDR3 region is CASTFRFRTSGDNEQFF. DNA of the CDR3: TGTGCCAGCACCTTCCGCTTCAGGACTAGTGGAGACAATGAGCAGTTCTTC.

The rearrangement uses TRBV29-1 and TRBJ2-7; D may be TRBD1 (6 bases). V lost 7 bases, J lost 2 bases, and 12 bases lay in between. From germline, CDR1 is SQVTM and CDR2 ANQGSEA. The CDR3 is 12 residues long. The CDR3 here is CSARTAAYEQYF. The CDR3, as DNA: TGCAGCGCCCGGACAGCCGCCTACGAGCAGTACTTC.

The chain joins TRBV14 to TRBJ1-2; possibly TRBD1 for D (5 bases). Germline V gene lookup returns CDR1 SGHDN and CDR2 FVKESK. V shed 1 base and J shed 10 bases, with 13 bases lying between them. This CDR3 comprises 13 residues. CDR3 nucleotides: TGTGCCAGCAGCCAAGTCCTTCAGGGCCCCTACACCTTC. Its protein is CASSQVLQGPYTF.

J is TRBJ1-2 and V is TRBV7-9; weak D call: TRBD1 (6 bases). CDR3 length equals 13 residues. The V gene lost 4 bases and the J gene lost 4 bases, with 10 bases spanning the gap. The V gene's germline CDR1 is SEHNR and CDR2 FQNEAQ (reference sequence). The CDR3 region is CASSWDTTYGYTF. In DNA form, the CDR3 reads TGTGCCAGCAGCTGGGACACCACCTATGGCTACACCTTC.

The chain employs TRBV2 and TRBJ2-5, with 8 bases that match TRBD1. There are 13 residues in the CDR3. V was clipped by 5 bases and J by 5 bases; unmatched bases: 4. Germline V lookup: CDR1 SNHLY, CDR2 FYNNEI. For the CDR3, the DNA is TGTGCCAGCAGTAAAGACAGGGGCGAGACCCAGTACTTC. This codes for CASSKDRGETQYF.